This T cell receptor beta chain was sequenced in a study of early T cells in non-severe SARS-CoV-2 infection. TCRdb reanalysed the 5' RACE reads using MiXCR and keeps one entry per CDR3 protein. The table lists 22,000 or so distinct CDR3 sequences, 4% to 5.5% of them singletons. This clonotype was counted ten times or more. The germline V and J ends were trimmed by 4 bases and 0 bases, with 16 bases remaining between them. Germline CDR1 and CDR2: LGHNA and YNFKEQ. The CDR3 has 16 amino acids. The V gene is TRBV4-2, the J gene TRBJ2-7; no clear D gene. The sequencing input was whole blood. This TCR was sampled from an adult who was a healthcare worker with PCR-confirmed SARS-CoV-2 infection or an uninfected control (not recorded which). Written as DNA, the CDR3 is TGTGCCAGCAGCCTGTTGGGGAAGGTGGGCTCCTACGAGCAGTACTTC. It yields the protein CASSLLGKVGSYEQYF.